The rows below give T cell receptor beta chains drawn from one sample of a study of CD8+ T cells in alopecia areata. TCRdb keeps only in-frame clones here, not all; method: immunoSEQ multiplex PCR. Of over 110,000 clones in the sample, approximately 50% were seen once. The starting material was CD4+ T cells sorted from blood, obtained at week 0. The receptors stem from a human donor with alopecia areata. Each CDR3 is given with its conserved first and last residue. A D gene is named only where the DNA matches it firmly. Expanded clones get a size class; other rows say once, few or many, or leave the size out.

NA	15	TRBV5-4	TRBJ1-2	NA	CASSSVGGRNYGYTF	TGTGCCAGCAGCTCGGTCGGGGGCAGGAACTATGGCTACACCTTC
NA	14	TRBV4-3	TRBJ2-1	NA	CASSQEGAKDEQFF	TGCGCCAGCAGCCAAGAAGGGGCCAAGGATGAGCAGTTCTTC
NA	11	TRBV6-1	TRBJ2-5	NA	CASGGTETQYF	TGTGCCAGCGGCGGGACGGAGACCCAGTACTTC
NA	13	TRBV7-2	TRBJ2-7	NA	CASSFRTNYEQYF	TGTGCCAGCAGCTTTAGAACTAATTACGAGCAGTACTTC
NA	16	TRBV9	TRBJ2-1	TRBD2	CASSSTGSGRAGEQFF	TGTGCCAGCAGCTCCACGGGGAGCGGGAGGGCCGGTGAGCAGTTCTTC
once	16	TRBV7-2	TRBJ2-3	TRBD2	CASRPAASGSPDTQYF	TGTGCCAGCAGACCTGCCGCCAGCGGGAGCCCAGATACGCAGTATTTT
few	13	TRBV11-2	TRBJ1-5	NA	CASSLGWDQPQHF	TGTGCCAGCAGCTTAGGATGGGATCAGCCCCAGCATTTT
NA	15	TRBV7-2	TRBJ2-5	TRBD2	CASSLDLAGQETQYF	TGTGCCAGCAGCTTAGATCTAGCGGGTCAAGAGACCCAGTACTTC
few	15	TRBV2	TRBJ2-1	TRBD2	CASSVALAGSYEQFF	TGTGCCAGCAGTGTTGCACTAGCGGGATCCTATGAGCAGTTCTTC
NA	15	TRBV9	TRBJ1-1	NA	CASSVGWGWNTEAFF	TGTGCCAGCAGCGTAGGATGGGGATGGAACACTGAAGCTTTCTTT
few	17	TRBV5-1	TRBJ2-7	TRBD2	CASSMGLSGGGRYEQYF	TGCGCCAGCAGCATGGGCCTATCGGGAGGAGGAAGGTACGAGCAGTACTTC
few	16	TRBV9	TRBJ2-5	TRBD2	CASSVDPAGGPETQYF	TGTGCCAGCAGCGTAGATCCAGCGGGAGGGCCAGAGACCCAGTACTTC
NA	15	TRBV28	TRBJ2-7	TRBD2	CASSTPGGVSYEQYF	TGTGCCAGCAGTACACCGGGGGGGGTATCCTACGAGCAGTACTTC
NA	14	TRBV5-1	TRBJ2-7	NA	CASSLEDMNYEQYF	TGCGCCAGCAGCTTAGAGGACATGAACTACGAGCAGTACTTC
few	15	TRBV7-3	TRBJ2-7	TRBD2	CASSLRLAGAKEQYF	TGTGCCAGCAGCCTGCGGCTAGCGGGGGCGAAAGAGCAGTACTTC
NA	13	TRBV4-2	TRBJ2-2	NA	CASSQGRVGELFF	TGTGCCAGCAGCCAAGGCCGGGTCGGGGAGCTGTTTTTT
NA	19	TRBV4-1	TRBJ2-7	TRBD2	CASSQDRFLAGGPEREQYF	TGCGCCAGCAGCCAAGATCGTTTTCTAGCGGGAGGGCCCGAGAGAGAGCAGTACTTC
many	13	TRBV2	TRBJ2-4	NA	CASKLRAKNIQYF	TGTGCCAGCAAATTACGGGCCAAAAACATTCAGTACTTC
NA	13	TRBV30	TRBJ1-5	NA	CAWSPRSNQPQHF	TGTGCCTGGAGTCCCCGCAGCAATCAGCCCCAGCATTTT
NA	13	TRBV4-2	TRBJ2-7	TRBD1	CASSSGAGGQEYF	TGTGCCAGCAGCTCAGGGGCAGGCGGACAGGAGTACTTC
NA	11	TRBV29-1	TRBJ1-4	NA	CSVEEVEKLFF	TGCAGCGTTGAAGAGGTTGAAAAACTGTTTTTT
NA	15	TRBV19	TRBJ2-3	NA	CASSLLDASTDTQYF	TGTGCCAGTAGCCTACTAGACGCAAGCACAGATACGCAGTATTTT
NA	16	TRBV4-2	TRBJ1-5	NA	CASSQDPARSAQPQHF	TGTGCCAGCAGCCAAGATCCTGCGCGATCGGCTCAGCCCCAGCATTTT
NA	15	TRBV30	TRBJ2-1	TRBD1	CASLPGTGMNNEQFF	TGTGCCTCTCTCCCCGGGACAGGGATGAACAATGAGCAGTTCTTC
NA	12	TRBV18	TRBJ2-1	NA	CASSPLGNEQFF	TGTGCCAGCTCACCCCTAGGCAATGAGCAGTTCTTC
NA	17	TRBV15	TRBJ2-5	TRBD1	CATSRDLGQGRGETQYF	TGTGCCACCAGCAGAGATTTGGGACAGGGACGCGGAGAGACCCAGTACTTC
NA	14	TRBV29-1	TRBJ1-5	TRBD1	CSVRGQGASQPQHF	TGCAGCGTTAGGGGACAGGGGGCGAGTCAGCCCCAGCATTTT
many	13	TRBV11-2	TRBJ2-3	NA	CASSSTVVDTQYF	TGTGCCAGCAGCTCAACCGTGGTCGATACGCAGTATTTT
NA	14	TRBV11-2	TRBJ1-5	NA	CASSLYTGDQPQHF	TGTGCCAGCAGCCTATACACGGGGGATCAGCCCCAGCATTTT
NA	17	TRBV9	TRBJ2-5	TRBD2	CASSPTSGRALVETQYF	TGTGCCAGCAGCCCTACTAGCGGGAGGGCCTTGGTAGAGACCCAGTACTTC
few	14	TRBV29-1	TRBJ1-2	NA	CSVALRGGGYGYTF	TGCAGCGTTGCCCTCCGGGGCGGCGGGTATGGCTACACCTTC
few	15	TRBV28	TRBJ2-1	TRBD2	CASSIGLAGVQEQFF	TGTGCCAGCAGTATAGGACTAGCGGGAGTACAGGAGCAGTTCTTC
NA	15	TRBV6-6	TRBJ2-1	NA	CASSPVRGSYNEQFF	TGTGCCAGCAGCCCCGTGAGGGGGTCCTACAATGAGCAGTTCTTC
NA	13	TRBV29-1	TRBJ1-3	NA	CSVERGTGNTIYF	TGCAGCGTTGAAAGGGGCACTGGAAACACCATATATTTT
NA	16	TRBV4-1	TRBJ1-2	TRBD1	CASSQESRDRSGGYTF	TGCGCCAGCAGCCAAGAATCCCGGGACAGGTCGGGTGGCTACACCTTC
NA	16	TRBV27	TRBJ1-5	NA	CASSALGGHFSQPQHF	TGTGCCAGCAGCGCCCTAGGGGGACATTTCAGTCAGCCCCAGCATTTT
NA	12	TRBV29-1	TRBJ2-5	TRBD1	CSGGTGQETQYF	TGCAGCGGCGGGACAGGGCAAGAGACCCAGTACTTC
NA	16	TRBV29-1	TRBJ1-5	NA	CSVELPGGSPNQPQHF	TGCAGCGTTGAGTTGCCGGGTGGTAGCCCTAATCAGCCCCAGCATTTT
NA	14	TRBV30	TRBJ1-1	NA	CAWSGDTPNTEAFF	TGTGCCTGGAGTGGGGATACTCCGAACACTGAAGCTTTCTTT
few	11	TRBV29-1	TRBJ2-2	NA	CSVGGTGELFF	TGCAGCGTTGGGGGCACCGGGGAGCTGTTTTTT
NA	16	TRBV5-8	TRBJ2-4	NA	CASSEIGIKAKNIQYF	TGTGCCAGCAGCGAAATAGGTATCAAAGCCAAAAACATTCAGTACTTC
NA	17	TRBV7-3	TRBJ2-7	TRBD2	CASSAQGGPSGTYEQYF	TGTGCCAGCAGCGCCCAAGGCGGGCCTAGCGGAACCTACGAGCAGTACTTC
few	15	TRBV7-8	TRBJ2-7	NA	CASSLEENPSYEQYF	TGTGCCAGCAGCTTAGAGGAGAACCCGTCCTACGAGCAGTACTTC
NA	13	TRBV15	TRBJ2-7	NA	CATSTDLVYEQYF	TGTGCCACCAGCACGGACTTGGTCTACGAGCAGTACTTC
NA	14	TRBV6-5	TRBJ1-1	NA	CASTMGRLNTEAFF	TGTGCCAGCACGATGGGAAGACTGAACACTGAAGCTTTCTTT
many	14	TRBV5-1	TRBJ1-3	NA	CASSGGGSGNTIYF	TGCGCCAGCAGCGGCGGGGGTTCTGGAAACACCATATATTTT
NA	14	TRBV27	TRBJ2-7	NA	CASCPTFSSYEQYF	TGTGCCAGCTGTCCGACATTTTCCTCCTACGAGCAGTACTTC
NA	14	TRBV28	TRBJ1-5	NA	CASSPAYSNQPQHF	TGTGCCAGCAGCCCAGCTTATAGCAATCAGCCCCAGCATTTT
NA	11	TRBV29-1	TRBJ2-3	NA	CSVFQGDTQYF	TGCAGCGTTTTCCAGGGAGATACGCAGTATTTT
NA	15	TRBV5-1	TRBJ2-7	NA	CASSSGGRGNYEQYF	TGCGCCAGCAGCTCCGGTGGTAGGGGGAACTACGAGCAGTACTTC
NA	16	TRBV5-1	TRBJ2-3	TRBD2	CASSSLAGASTDTQYF	TGCGCCAGCAGCTCTCTAGCGGGTGCTAGCACAGATACGCAGTATTTT
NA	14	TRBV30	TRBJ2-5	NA	CAWSVVAGGETQYF	TGTGCCTGGAGTGTGGTTGCAGGTGGGGAGACCCAGTACTTC
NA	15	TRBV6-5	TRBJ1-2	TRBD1	CASTTPKGGKDGYTF	TGTGCCAGCACCACACCAAAAGGGGGCAAGGATGGCTACACCTTC
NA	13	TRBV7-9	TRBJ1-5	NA	CASSLSNNQPQHF	TGTGCCAGCAGCTTATCGAACAATCAGCCCCAGCATTTT
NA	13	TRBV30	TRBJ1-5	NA	CAWSPRGGQPQHF	TGTGCCTGGAGTCCCCGAGGGGGTCAGCCCCAGCATTTT